This T cell receptor beta chain was recovered during a study of blood T cells in healthy people across ages. A second PCR, run for roughly 7 to 11 cycles, used a sample-barcoded 5' primer plus a J-beta primer mix. TCRdb fed the 5' RACE reads into MiXCR, producing one record per CDR3 protein. The table lists some 640,000 distinct CDR3 sequences, approximately 30% of them singletons. This CDR3 comprises 11 residues. Trimming took 9 bases from V and 5 from J, leaving 11 bases between them. Looked up from germline, CDR1 is MDHEN and CDR2 is SYDVKM. The chain couples TRBV28 to TRBJ2-7; D is ambiguous. The sequence derives from a woman older than 75 in good health. Source material: blood. The CDR3 loop is CASKVGNEQYF. The CDR3 nucleotides are TGTGCCAGTAAGGTGGGGAACGAGCAGTACTTC.